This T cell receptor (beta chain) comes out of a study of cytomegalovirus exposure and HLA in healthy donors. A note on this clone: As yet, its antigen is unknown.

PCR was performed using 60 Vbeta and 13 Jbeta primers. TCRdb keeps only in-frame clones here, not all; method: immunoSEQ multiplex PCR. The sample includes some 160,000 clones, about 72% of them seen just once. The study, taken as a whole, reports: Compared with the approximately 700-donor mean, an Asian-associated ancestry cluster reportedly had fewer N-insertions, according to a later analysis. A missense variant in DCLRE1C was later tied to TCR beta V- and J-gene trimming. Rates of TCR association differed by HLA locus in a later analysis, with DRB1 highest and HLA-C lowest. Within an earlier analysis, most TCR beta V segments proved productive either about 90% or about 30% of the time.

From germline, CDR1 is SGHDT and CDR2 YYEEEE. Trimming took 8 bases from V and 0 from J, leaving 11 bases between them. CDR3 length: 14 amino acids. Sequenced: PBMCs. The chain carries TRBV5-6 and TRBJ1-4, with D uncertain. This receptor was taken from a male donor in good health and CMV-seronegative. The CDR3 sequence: CASGARSTNEKLFF. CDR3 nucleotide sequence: TGTGCCAGTGGCGCCAGGTCAACTAATGAAAAACTGTTTTTT.